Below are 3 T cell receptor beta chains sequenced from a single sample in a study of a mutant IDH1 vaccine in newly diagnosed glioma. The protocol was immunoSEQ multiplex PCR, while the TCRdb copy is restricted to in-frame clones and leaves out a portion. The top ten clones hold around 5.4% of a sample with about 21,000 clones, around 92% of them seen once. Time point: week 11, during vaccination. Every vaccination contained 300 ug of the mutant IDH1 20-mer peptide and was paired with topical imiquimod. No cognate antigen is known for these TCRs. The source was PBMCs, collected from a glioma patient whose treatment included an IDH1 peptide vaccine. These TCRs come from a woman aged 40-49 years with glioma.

In nucleotides, the CDR3 is TGTGCCTGGAGCCTCGGGAGCAATCAGCCCCAGCATTTT. It encodes CAWSLGSNQPQHF. This chain uses TRBV30 with TRBJ1-5; no clear D. Between the trimmed V and J ends, which lost 3 bases and 1 base, there was a span of 7 bases. The CDR3 extends over 13 amino acids. Germline CDR1 is GTSNPN and CDR2 is SVGIG (reference sequence).

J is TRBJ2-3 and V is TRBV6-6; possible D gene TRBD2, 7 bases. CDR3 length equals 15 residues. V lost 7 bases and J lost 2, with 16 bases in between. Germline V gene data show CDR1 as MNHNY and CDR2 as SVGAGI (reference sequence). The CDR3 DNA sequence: TGTGCCAGCATCCGGGAGGCAGGGGCCACAGATACGCAGTATTTT. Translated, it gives CASIREAGATDTQYF.

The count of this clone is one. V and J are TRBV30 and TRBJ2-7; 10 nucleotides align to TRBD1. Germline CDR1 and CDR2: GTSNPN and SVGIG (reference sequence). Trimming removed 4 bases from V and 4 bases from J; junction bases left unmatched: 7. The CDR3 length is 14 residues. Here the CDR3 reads CAWIPRDRGYEQYF. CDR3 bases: TGTGCCTGGATCCCACGGGACAGGGGATACGAGCAGTACTTC.